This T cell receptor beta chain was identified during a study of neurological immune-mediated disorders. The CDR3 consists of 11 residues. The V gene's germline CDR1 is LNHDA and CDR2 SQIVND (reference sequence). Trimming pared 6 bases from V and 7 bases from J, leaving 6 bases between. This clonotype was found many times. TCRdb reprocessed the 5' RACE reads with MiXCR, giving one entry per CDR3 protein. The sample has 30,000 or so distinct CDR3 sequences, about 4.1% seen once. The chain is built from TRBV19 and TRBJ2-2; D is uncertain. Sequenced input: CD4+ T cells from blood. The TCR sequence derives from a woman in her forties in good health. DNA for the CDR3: TGTGCCAGTAGGAGAATCGGGGAGCTGTTTTTT. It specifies CASRRIGELFF.